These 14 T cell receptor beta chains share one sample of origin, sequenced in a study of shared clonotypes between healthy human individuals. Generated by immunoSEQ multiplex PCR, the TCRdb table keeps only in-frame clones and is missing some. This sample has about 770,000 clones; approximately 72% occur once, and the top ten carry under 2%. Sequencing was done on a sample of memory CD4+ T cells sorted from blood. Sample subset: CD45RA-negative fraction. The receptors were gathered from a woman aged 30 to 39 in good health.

This CDR3 reads CASSPQTGVDTEAFF. CDR3 nucleotides: TGTGCCAGCAGCCCTCAGACAGGGGTCGACACTGAAGCTTTCTTT. V is TRBV7-9 and J is TRBJ1-1, with TRBD1 matching 8 bases. Germline assignment: CDR1 SEHNR and CDR2 FQNEAQ (reference sequence). CDR3 size: 15 residues. With 5 bases clipped from V and 3 bases from J, the junction kept 8 bases outside the gene matches.

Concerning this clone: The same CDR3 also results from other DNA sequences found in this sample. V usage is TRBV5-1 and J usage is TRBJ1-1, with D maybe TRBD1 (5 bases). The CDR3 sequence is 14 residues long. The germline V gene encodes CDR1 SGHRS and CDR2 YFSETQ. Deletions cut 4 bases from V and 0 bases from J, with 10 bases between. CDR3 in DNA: TGCGCCAGCAGCACCGGGACGGTGAACACTGAAGCTTTCTTT. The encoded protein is CASSTGTVNTEAFF.

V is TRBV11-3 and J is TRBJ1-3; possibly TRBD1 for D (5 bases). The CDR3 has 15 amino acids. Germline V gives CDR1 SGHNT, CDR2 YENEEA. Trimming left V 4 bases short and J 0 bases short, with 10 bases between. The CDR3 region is CASSSGTHSGNTIYF. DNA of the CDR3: TGTGCCAGCAGCTCCGGGACGCACTCTGGAAACACCATATATTTT.

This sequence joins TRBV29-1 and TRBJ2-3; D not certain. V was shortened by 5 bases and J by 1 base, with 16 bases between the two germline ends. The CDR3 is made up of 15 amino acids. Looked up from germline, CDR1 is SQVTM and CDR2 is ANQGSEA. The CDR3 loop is CSVLNLAGGTDTQYF. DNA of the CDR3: TGCAGCGTTCTTAATCTGGCTGGAGGCACAGATACGCAGTATTTT.

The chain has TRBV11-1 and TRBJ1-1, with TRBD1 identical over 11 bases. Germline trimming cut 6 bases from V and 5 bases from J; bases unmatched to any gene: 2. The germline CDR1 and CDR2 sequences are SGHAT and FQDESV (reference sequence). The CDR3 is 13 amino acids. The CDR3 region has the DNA TGTGCCAGCAGGGGACAGGGGGGAACTGAAGCTTTCTTT. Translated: CASRGQGGTEAFF. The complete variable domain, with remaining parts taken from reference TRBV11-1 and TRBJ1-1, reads EAEVAQSPRYKITEKSQAVAFWCDPISGHATLYWYRQILGQGPELLVQFQDESVVDDSQLPKDRFSAERLKGVDSTLKIQPAELGDSAMYLCASRGQGGTEAFFGQGTRLTVV.

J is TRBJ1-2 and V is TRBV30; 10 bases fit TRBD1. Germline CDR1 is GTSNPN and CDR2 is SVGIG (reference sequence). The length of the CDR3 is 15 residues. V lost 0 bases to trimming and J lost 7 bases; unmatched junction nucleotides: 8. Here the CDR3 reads CAWSVRGQGLRGYTF. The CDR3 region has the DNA TGTGCCTGGAGTGTAAGGGGACAGGGGTTACGTGGCTACACCTTC.

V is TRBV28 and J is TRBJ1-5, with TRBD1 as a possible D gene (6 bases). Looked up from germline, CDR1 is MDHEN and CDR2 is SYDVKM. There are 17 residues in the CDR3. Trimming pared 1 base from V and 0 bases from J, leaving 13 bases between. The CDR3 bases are TGTGCCAGCAGTTTATTAACGTGGACAGATAGCAATCAGCCCCAGCATTTT. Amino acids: CASSLLTWTDSNQPQHF.

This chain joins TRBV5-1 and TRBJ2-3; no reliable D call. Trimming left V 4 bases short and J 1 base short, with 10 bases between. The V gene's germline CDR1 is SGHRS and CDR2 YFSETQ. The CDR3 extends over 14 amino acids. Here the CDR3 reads CASSTGDGTDTQYF. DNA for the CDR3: TGCGCCAGCAGCACCGGCGACGGCACAGATACGCAGTATTTT.

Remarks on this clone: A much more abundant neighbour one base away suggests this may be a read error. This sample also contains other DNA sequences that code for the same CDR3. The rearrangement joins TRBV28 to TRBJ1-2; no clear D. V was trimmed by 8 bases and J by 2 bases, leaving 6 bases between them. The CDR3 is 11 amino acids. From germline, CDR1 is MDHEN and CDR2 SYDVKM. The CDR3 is CASSGNYGYTF. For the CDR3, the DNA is TGTGCCAGCTCGGGGAACTATGGCTACACCTTC.

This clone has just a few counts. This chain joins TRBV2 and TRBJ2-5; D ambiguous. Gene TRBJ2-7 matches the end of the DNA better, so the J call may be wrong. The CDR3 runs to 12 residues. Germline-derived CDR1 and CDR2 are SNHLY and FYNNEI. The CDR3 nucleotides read TGTGCCAGCGGTAACTTAGGGTACGAGCAGTACTTC. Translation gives CASGNLGYEQYF.

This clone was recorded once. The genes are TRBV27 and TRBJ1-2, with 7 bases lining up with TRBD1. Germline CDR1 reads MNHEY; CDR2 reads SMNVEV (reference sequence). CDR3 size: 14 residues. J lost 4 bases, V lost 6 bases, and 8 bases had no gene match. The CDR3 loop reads CASRETGKGYGYTF. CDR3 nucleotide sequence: TGTGCCAGCAGAGAGACAGGGAAAGGCTATGGCTACACCTTC.

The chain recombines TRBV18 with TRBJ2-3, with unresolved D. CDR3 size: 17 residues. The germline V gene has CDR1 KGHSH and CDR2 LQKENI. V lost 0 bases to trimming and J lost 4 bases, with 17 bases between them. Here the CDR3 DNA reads TGTGCCAGCTCACCACCGGTGACCCCGAAGTTGGCAGATACGCAGTATTTT. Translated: CASSPPVTPKLADTQYF.

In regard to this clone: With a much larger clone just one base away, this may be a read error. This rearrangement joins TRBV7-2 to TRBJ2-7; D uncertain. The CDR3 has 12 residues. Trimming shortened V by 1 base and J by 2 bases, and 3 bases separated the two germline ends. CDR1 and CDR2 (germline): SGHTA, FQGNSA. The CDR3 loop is CASSLEAYEQYF. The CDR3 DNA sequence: TGTGCCAGCAGCTTAGAAGCCTACGAGCAGTACTTC.

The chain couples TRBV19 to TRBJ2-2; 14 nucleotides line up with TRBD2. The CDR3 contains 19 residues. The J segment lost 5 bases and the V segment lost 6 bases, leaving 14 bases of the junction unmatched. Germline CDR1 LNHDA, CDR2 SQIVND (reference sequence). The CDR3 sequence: CASSKAAGTSGRETGELFF. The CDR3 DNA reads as TGTGCCAGTAGCAAAGCCGCCGGGACTAGCGGGAGAGAGACCGGGGAGCTGTTTTTT.